A selection of T cell receptor beta chains follows, all from one sample in a study of control samples from healthy donors and cancer patients. Sequencing used immunoSEQ multiplex PCR; TCRdb keeps in-frame clones, though not all of them. Seen here are some 210,000 clones, 91% observed once, and the top ten hold 1.8%. Specimen: blood. These receptors all come from a man aged 25 to 45 in good health. Each CDR3 is given with its conserved first and last residue. D genes are given only for firm matches. Part of the rows lack a size; the others show once, few, many or a class for expanded clones.

cdr3_length: 14; clone_size: .; v_call: TRBV2; d_call: .; j_call: TRBJ1-1; cdr3_nt: TGTGCCAGCAGTGAGCTGACAGGAAACACTGAAGCTTTCTTT; cdr3_aa: CASSELTGNTEAFF
cdr3_length: 15; clone_size: .; v_call: TRBV27; d_call: TRBD2; j_call: TRBJ2-7; cdr3_nt: TGTGCCAGCAGGCCGGGACTAGCGCAGACCTACGAGCAGTACTTC; cdr3_aa: CASRPGLAQTYEQYF
cdr3_length: 11; clone_size: .; v_call: TRBV5-1; d_call: .; j_call: TRBJ2-7; cdr3_nt: TGCGCCAGCAGCTTCGCCTACGAGCAGTACTTC; cdr3_aa: CASSFAYEQYF
cdr3_length: 15; clone_size: .; v_call: TRBV18; d_call: .; j_call: TRBJ1-3; cdr3_nt: TGTGCCAGCTCAACTTCCGGGACATTTGGAAACACCATATATTTT; cdr3_aa: CASSTSGTFGNTIYF
cdr3_length: 15; clone_size: .; v_call: TRBV10-3; d_call: .; j_call: TRBJ1-5; cdr3_nt: TGTGCCATCAGAGAAGGGACTGCGGCCGATCAGCCCCAGCATTTT; cdr3_aa: CAIREGTAADQPQHF
cdr3_length: 17; clone_size: .; v_call: TRBV5-4; d_call: TRBD1; j_call: TRBJ1-6; cdr3_nt: TGTGCCAGCAGCTTTGATCTGGGGACAGGGAATAATTCACCCCTCCACTTT; cdr3_aa: CASSFDLGTGNNSPLHF
cdr3_length: 14; clone_size: .; v_call: TRBV15; d_call: .; j_call: TRBJ2-7; cdr3_nt: TGTGCCACCAGTGAAACAGGCGTCACCTACGAGCAGTACTTC; cdr3_aa: CATSETGVTYEQYF
cdr3_length: 14; clone_size: once; v_call: TRBV7-9; d_call: .; j_call: TRBJ2-1; cdr3_nt: TGTGCCAGCAGCTTAGACAGGGAATACAATGAGCAGTTCTTC; cdr3_aa: CASSLDREYNEQFF
cdr3_length: 14; clone_size: .; v_call: TRBV21-1; d_call: .; j_call: TRBJ2-1; cdr3_nt: TGTGCCAGGATCTCGGGACAGGGTGACAATGAGCAGTTCTTC; cdr3_aa: CARISGQGDNEQFF
cdr3_length: 14; clone_size: .; v_call: TRBV24-1; d_call: .; j_call: TRBJ2-1; cdr3_nt: TGTGCCACCAGTGATCCTCGGGGGCCGAATGAGCAGTTCTTC; cdr3_aa: CATSDPRGPNEQFF
cdr3_length: 15; clone_size: .; v_call: TRBV2; d_call: .; j_call: TRBJ2-1; cdr3_nt: TGTGCCAGCAGTCCTGACAGGAGCCCTTCCAATGAGCAGTTCTTC; cdr3_aa: CASSPDRSPSNEQFF
cdr3_length: 18; clone_size: .; v_call: TRBV5-6; d_call: TRBD1; j_call: TRBJ1-4; cdr3_nt: TGTGCCAGCAGCCACTACGTAGGACAGGGACTGACTAATGAAAAACTGTTTTTT; cdr3_aa: CASSHYVGQGLTNEKLFF
cdr3_length: 16; clone_size: .; v_call: TRBV5-1; d_call: .; j_call: TRBJ1-6; cdr3_nt: TGCGCCAGCAGCTTGTATCTTCGTGGCGGTAGTTCACCCCTCCACTTT; cdr3_aa: CASSLYLRGGSSPLHF
cdr3_length: 12; clone_size: .; v_call: TRBV12-3/TRBV12-4; d_call: .; j_call: TRBJ1-2; cdr3_nt: TGTGCCAGCAGTTTCATGGACTATGGCTACACCTTC; cdr3_aa: CASSFMDYGYTF
cdr3_length: 15; clone_size: .; v_call: TRBV7-6; d_call: TRBD1; j_call: TRBJ1-2; cdr3_nt: TGTGCCAGCAGCTTAACGCGGACAGGGGGATCCGGCTACACCTTC; cdr3_aa: CASSLTRTGGSGYTF
cdr3_length: 14; clone_size: once; v_call: TRBV5-1; d_call: .; j_call: TRBJ2-3; cdr3_nt: TGCGCCAGCAGCCCAGCCGAGCCCAGCGATACGCAGTATTTT; cdr3_aa: CASSPAEPSDTQYF
cdr3_length: 17; clone_size: .; v_call: TRBV5-1; d_call: TRBD1; j_call: TRBJ1-3; cdr3_nt: TGCGCCAGCAGGTCTGACAGGGGCGCCGACTCTGGAAACACCATATATTTT; cdr3_aa: CASRSDRGADSGNTIYF
cdr3_length: 16; clone_size: .; v_call: TRBV6-2/TRBV6-3; d_call: TRBD1; j_call: TRBJ1-5; cdr3_nt: TGTGCCAGCAGTTACTCCGGGACAGCTAGCAATCAGCCCCAGCATTTT; cdr3_aa: CASSYSGTASNQPQHF
cdr3_length: 15; clone_size: once; v_call: TRBV4-1; d_call: TRBD1; j_call: TRBJ1-4; cdr3_nt: TGCGCCAGCAGCCAACGACAGGGGCCTAATGAAAAACTGTTTTTT; cdr3_aa: CASSQRQGPNEKLFF
cdr3_length: 14; clone_size: .; v_call: TRBV2; d_call: TRBD1; j_call: TRBJ1-1; cdr3_nt: TGTGCCAGCAGCGGACAGGGGTACGTCACTGAAGCTTTCTTT; cdr3_aa: CASSGQGYVTEAFF
cdr3_length: 14; clone_size: .; v_call: TRBV30; d_call: .; j_call: TRBJ1-6; cdr3_nt: TGTGCCTGGAGTGGGAGCTCCTATAATTCACCCCTCCACTTT; cdr3_aa: CAWSGSSYNSPLHF
cdr3_length: 14; clone_size: .; v_call: TRBV2; d_call: .; j_call: TRBJ1-1; cdr3_nt: TGTGCCAGCAGTGAAGAGGTAACGGACACTGAAGCTTTCTTT; cdr3_aa: CASSEEVTDTEAFF
cdr3_length: 13; clone_size: .; v_call: TRBV29-1; d_call: .; j_call: TRBJ1-4; cdr3_nt: TGCAGCGTAACAGGGATTGGGAATGAAAAACTGTTTTTT; cdr3_aa: CSVTGIGNEKLFF
cdr3_length: 16; clone_size: .; v_call: TRBV14; d_call: .; j_call: TRBJ1-5; cdr3_nt: TGTGCCAGCAGCCAAGTTGGTTGGCAATCCAAGCAGCCCCAGCATTTT; cdr3_aa: CASSQVGWQSKQPQHF
cdr3_length: 17; clone_size: .; v_call: TRBV3-1/TRBV3-2; d_call: .; j_call: TRBJ1-4; cdr3_nt: TGTGCCAGCAGCCTAATGAGCCCTGGCAGGGTTGACGAAAAACTGTTTTTT; cdr3_aa: CASSLMSPGRVDEKLFF
cdr3_length: 15; clone_size: .; v_call: TRBV7-3; d_call: TRBD1; j_call: TRBJ1-2; cdr3_nt: TGTGCCAGCAGCTTAACGGGACAGGCGTCAGGTGGCTACACCTTC; cdr3_aa: CASSLTGQASGGYTF
cdr3_length: 16; clone_size: .; v_call: TRBV5-5; d_call: TRBD1; j_call: TRBJ1-2; cdr3_nt: TGTGCCAGCAGCTTGGCCGGGGGACAGGTTAACTATGGCTACACCTTC; cdr3_aa: CASSLAGGQVNYGYTF
cdr3_length: 15; clone_size: once; v_call: TRBV6-5; d_call: TRBD2; j_call: TRBJ2-7; cdr3_nt: TGTGCCAGCAGTTACTCATCTAGCGGGGCATACGAGCAGTACTTC; cdr3_aa: CASSYSSSGAYEQYF
cdr3_length: 15; clone_size: .; v_call: TRBV19; d_call: .; j_call: TRBJ2-7; cdr3_nt: TGTGCCAGTAGTATTGATTTCTACGGCCCCTACGAGCAGTACTTC; cdr3_aa: CASSIDFYGPYEQYF
cdr3_length: 16; clone_size: .; v_call: TRBV10-3; d_call: TRBD1; j_call: TRBJ2-1; cdr3_nt: TGTGCCATCAGTGATCCCGGGACAGGGTACAGCAATGAGCAGTTCTTC; cdr3_aa: CAISDPGTGYSNEQFF
cdr3_length: 17; clone_size: .; v_call: TRBV7-9; d_call: TRBD1; j_call: TRBJ2-7; cdr3_nt: TGTGCCAGCAGCTTATCCCGGGGACAGGGGGCGCAATACGAGCAGTACTTC; cdr3_aa: CASSLSRGQGAQYEQYF
cdr3_length: 14; clone_size: .; v_call: TRBV5-1; d_call: .; j_call: TRBJ2-2; cdr3_nt: TGCGCCAGCAGCACCGGACAGAGCACCGGGGAGCTGTTTTTT; cdr3_aa: CASSTGQSTGELFF
cdr3_length: 14; clone_size: .; v_call: TRBV21-1; d_call: .; j_call: TRBJ1-1; cdr3_nt: TGTGCCAGCAGCAGCCGAGGAGGGGACACTGAAGCTTTCTTT; cdr3_aa: CASSSRGGDTEAFF
cdr3_length: 14; clone_size: .; v_call: TRBV7-9; d_call: TRBD2; j_call: TRBJ2-3; cdr3_nt: TGTGCCAGCAGCTTAAGGGACTACACAGATACGCAGTATTTT; cdr3_aa: CASSLRDYTDTQYF
cdr3_length: 14; clone_size: .; v_call: TRBV18; d_call: TRBD1; j_call: TRBJ2-7; cdr3_nt: TGTGCCAGCTCTGCCGGGACAGGGGACGGCGAGCAGTACTTC; cdr3_aa: CASSAGTGDGEQYF
cdr3_length: 13; clone_size: .; v_call: TRBV29-1; d_call: .; j_call: TRBJ1-1; cdr3_nt: TGCAGCGTTCAAAGGACAGACAACACTGAAGCTTTCTTT; cdr3_aa: CSVQRTDNTEAFF
cdr3_length: 13; clone_size: .; v_call: TRBV6-5; d_call: .; j_call: TRBJ1-4; cdr3_nt: TGTGCCAGCAGTACCCCAGGGGACGAAAAACTGTTTTTT; cdr3_aa: CASSTPGDEKLFF